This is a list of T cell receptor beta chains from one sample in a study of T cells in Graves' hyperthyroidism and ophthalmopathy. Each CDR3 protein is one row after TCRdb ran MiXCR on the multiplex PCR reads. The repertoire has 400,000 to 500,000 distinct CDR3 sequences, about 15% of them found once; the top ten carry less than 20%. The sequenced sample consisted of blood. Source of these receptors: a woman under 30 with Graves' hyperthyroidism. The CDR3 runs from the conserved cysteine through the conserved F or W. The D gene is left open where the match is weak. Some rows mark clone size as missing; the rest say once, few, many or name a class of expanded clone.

cdr3_aa: CASSIPGTGLQPQHF
cdr3_nt: TGTGCCAGTAGTATTCCCGGGACAGGGCTTCAGCCCCAGCATTTT
cdr3_length: 15
v_call: TRBV19
j_call: TRBJ1-5
d_call: TRBD1
clone_size: few

cdr3_aa: CASSQWTVTNYGYTF
cdr3_nt: TGTGCCAGCAGCCAATGGACGGTTACTAACTATGGCTACACCTTC
cdr3_length: 15
v_call: TRBV11-2
j_call: TRBJ1-2
d_call: NA
clone_size: many

cdr3_aa: CASNLQGDSNQPQHF
cdr3_nt: TGTGCCAGCAATCTCCAGGGGGATAGCAATCAGCCCCAGCATTTT
cdr3_length: 15
v_call: TRBV28
j_call: TRBJ1-5
d_call: TRBD1
clone_size: many

cdr3_aa: CASSLHGTADEKLFF
cdr3_nt: TGTGCCAGCAGTTTACACGGGACAGCAGATGAAAAACTGTTTTTT
cdr3_length: 15
v_call: TRBV12-3/TRBV12-4
j_call: TRBJ1-4
d_call: TRBD1
clone_size: NA

cdr3_aa: CASSLETDINEKLFF
cdr3_nt: TGCGCCAGCAGCTTGGAGACGGACATTAATGAAAAACTGTTTTTT
cdr3_length: 15
v_call: TRBV5-1
j_call: TRBJ1-4
d_call: NA
clone_size: many

cdr3_aa: CASTAGWAPSISTDTQYF
cdr3_nt: TGTGCCAGCACCGCAGGGTGGGCCCCCTCCATCAGCACAGATACGCAGTATTTT
cdr3_length: 18
v_call: TRBV3-1
j_call: TRBJ2-3
d_call: NA
clone_size: many

cdr3_aa: CASSLTRVSNEQFF
cdr3_nt: TGTGCCAGCAGCTTAACCCGGGTATCCAATGAGCAGTTCTTC
cdr3_length: 14
v_call: TRBV7-8
j_call: TRBJ2-1
d_call: NA
clone_size: many

cdr3_aa: CASVSSSGVLNEQFF
cdr3_nt: TGTGCCAGCGTCTCATCTAGCGGTGTCCTCAATGAGCAGTTCTTC
cdr3_length: 15
v_call: TRBV6-1
j_call: TRBJ2-1
d_call: TRBD2
clone_size: many

cdr3_aa: CAWSVVLAGTDTQYF
cdr3_nt: TGTGCCTGGAGTGTAGTACTAGCGGGCACAGATACGCAGTATTTT
cdr3_length: 15
v_call: TRBV30
j_call: TRBJ2-3
d_call: TRBD2
clone_size: few

cdr3_aa: CASSPKSGSKRANEQFF
cdr3_nt: TGTGCCAGCTCACCTAAATCAGGGTCCAAAAGGGCCAATGAGCAGTTCTTC
cdr3_length: 17
v_call: TRBV18
j_call: TRBJ2-1
d_call: NA
clone_size: few

cdr3_aa: CASRSRQKSTDTQYF
cdr3_nt: TGTGCCAGCAGGTCGCGACAGAAAAGCACAGATACGCAGTATTTT
cdr3_length: 15
v_call: TRBV5-5
j_call: TRBJ2-3
d_call: NA
clone_size: NA

cdr3_aa: CSAREYASGSSYNEQFF
cdr3_nt: TGCAGTGCTAGAGAGTACGCTAGCGGAAGCTCCTACAATGAGCAGTTCTTC
cdr3_length: 17
v_call: TRBV20-1
j_call: TRBJ2-1
d_call: TRBD2
clone_size: many

cdr3_aa: CASRVTGGLFF
cdr3_nt: TGTGCCAGCAGAGTGACAGGGGGATTGTTCTTC
cdr3_length: 11
v_call: TRBV6-1
j_call: TRBJ2-1
d_call: TRBD1
clone_size: NA

cdr3_aa: CSARGPPSRSSYNEQFF
cdr3_nt: TGCAGTGCTAGAGGCCCCCCTTCTAGGAGCTCCTACAATGAGCAGTTCTTC
cdr3_length: 17
v_call: TRBV20-1
j_call: TRBJ2-1
d_call: NA
clone_size: few

cdr3_aa: CASTLAASTDTQYF
cdr3_nt: TGTGCCAGCACGTTAGCGGCTAGCACAGATACGCAGTATTTT
cdr3_length: 14
v_call: TRBV6-2/TRBV6-3
j_call: TRBJ2-3
d_call: NA
clone_size: NA

cdr3_aa: CASSGEGGNNQPQHF
cdr3_nt: TGTGCCAGCAGCGGGGAAGGGGGCAACAATCAGCCCCAGCATTTT
cdr3_length: 15
v_call: TRBV7-2
j_call: TRBJ1-5
d_call: TRBD1
clone_size: many

cdr3_aa: CASSQSFYSNQPQHF
cdr3_nt: TGTGCCAGCAGCCAATCCTTTTATAGCAATCAGCCCCAGCATTTT
cdr3_length: 15
v_call: TRBV4-2
j_call: TRBJ1-5
d_call: NA
clone_size: NA

cdr3_aa: CASSQAGTGGHVLTF
cdr3_nt: TGCGCCAGCAGCCAAGCTGGTACAGGGGGTCACGTCCTGACTTTC
cdr3_length: 15
v_call: TRBV4-3
j_call: TRBJ2-6
d_call: TRBD1
clone_size: NA

cdr3_aa: CASSHSGQETQYF
cdr3_nt: TGTGCCAGTAGTCATAGCGGACAAGAGACCCAGTACTTC
cdr3_length: 13
v_call: TRBV19
j_call: TRBJ2-5
d_call: NA
clone_size: many

cdr3_aa: CASSSTGTTGELFF
cdr3_nt: TGTGCCAGCTCATCTACAGGTACTACCGGGGAGCTGTTTTTT
cdr3_length: 14
v_call: TRBV18
j_call: TRBJ2-2
d_call: NA
clone_size: NA

cdr3_aa: CASSDTGGQRVEQYF
cdr3_nt: TGTGCCAGCAGCGACACGGGGGGGCAGAGGGTCGAGCAGTACTTC
cdr3_length: 15
v_call: TRBV2
j_call: TRBJ2-7
d_call: TRBD2
clone_size: once

cdr3_aa: CASSPSGTRGYNEQFF
cdr3_nt: TGTGCCAGCAGCCCTAGTGGGACTAGGGGGTACAATGAGCAGTTCTTC
cdr3_length: 16
v_call: TRBV3-1
j_call: TRBJ2-1
d_call: TRBD2
clone_size: few

cdr3_aa: CATSDSRRGGNNSPLHF
cdr3_nt: TGTGCCACCAGTGATTCCCGCCGGGGAGGGAATAATTCACCCCTCCACTTT
cdr3_length: 17
v_call: TRBV24-1
j_call: TRBJ1-6
d_call: NA
clone_size: hyperexpanded

cdr3_aa: CSAPSDSWGNYGYTF
cdr3_nt: TGCAGTGCTCCGTCGGACAGCTGGGGTAACTATGGCTACACCTTC
cdr3_length: 15
v_call: TRBV20-1
j_call: TRBJ1-2
d_call: NA
clone_size: many

cdr3_aa: CSARDEASGAYEQYF
cdr3_nt: TGCAGTGCTAGAGATGAGGCTAGCGGGGCCTACGAGCAGTACTTC
cdr3_length: 15
v_call: TRBV20-1
j_call: TRBJ2-7
d_call: TRBD2
clone_size: many

cdr3_aa: CASSFGVEQYF
cdr3_nt: TGTGCCAGCAGCTTTGGGGTCGAGCAGTACTTC
cdr3_length: 11
v_call: TRBV5-6
j_call: TRBJ2-7
d_call: NA
clone_size: NA

cdr3_aa: CSASRRGDGNTIYF
cdr3_nt: TGCAGTGCTAGTCGCCGCGGGGATGGAAACACCATATATTTT
cdr3_length: 14
v_call: TRBV20-1
j_call: TRBJ1-3
d_call: NA
clone_size: NA

cdr3_aa: CASSQVSPSGDEQYF
cdr3_nt: TGTGCCAGCAGCCAAGTCTCACCGAGCGGGGACGAGCAGTACTTC
cdr3_length: 15
v_call: TRBV3-1
j_call: TRBJ2-7
d_call: TRBD2
clone_size: many

cdr3_aa: CASSRRQGESGELFF
cdr3_nt: TGTGCCAGCAGCCGCCGACAGGGAGAGTCCGGGGAGCTGTTTTTT
cdr3_length: 15
v_call: TRBV3-1
j_call: TRBJ2-2
d_call: TRBD1
clone_size: NA

cdr3_aa: CASSLGLAGAGNEQFF
cdr3_nt: TGTGCCAGCAGTTTAGGCCTAGCGGGAGCAGGTAATGAGCAGTTCTTC
cdr3_length: 16
v_call: TRBV12-3/TRBV12-4
j_call: TRBJ2-1
d_call: TRBD2
clone_size: many

cdr3_aa: CASSLEGNIYEQYF
cdr3_nt: TGTGCCAGCAGCTTAGAGGGAAACATCTACGAGCAGTACTTC
cdr3_length: 14
v_call: TRBV11-3
j_call: TRBJ2-7
d_call: NA
clone_size: many

cdr3_aa: CASANTGASYGYTF
cdr3_nt: TGTGCCAGCGCCAATACAGGGGCCAGCTATGGCTACACCTTC
cdr3_length: 14
v_call: TRBV9
j_call: TRBJ1-2
d_call: TRBD1
clone_size: many

cdr3_aa: CATRANNYGYTF
cdr3_nt: TGTGCCACCAGAGCGAACAACTATGGCTACACCTTC
cdr3_length: 12
v_call: TRBV24-1
j_call: TRBJ1-2
d_call: NA
clone_size: many

cdr3_aa: CASSPQGALGNQPQHF
cdr3_nt: TGTGCCAGCAGCCCTCAGGGGGCTCTTGGCAATCAGCCCCAGCATTTT
cdr3_length: 16
v_call: TRBV12-3/TRBV12-4
j_call: TRBJ1-5
d_call: TRBD1
clone_size: many

cdr3_aa: CASTRGQETQYF
cdr3_nt: TGTGCCAGCACAAGGGGGCAAGAGACCCAGTACTTC
cdr3_length: 12
v_call: TRBV2
j_call: TRBJ2-5
d_call: NA
clone_size: many

cdr3_aa: CASTPERWGGIYNEQFF
cdr3_nt: TGTGCCAGCACCCCCGAACGATGGGGGGGGATATACAATGAGCAGTTCTTC
cdr3_length: 17
v_call: TRBV6-1
j_call: TRBJ2-1
d_call: TRBD2
clone_size: NA

cdr3_aa: CASSRAHTGELFF
cdr3_nt: TGTGCCAGTAGTAGGGCCCACACCGGGGAGCTGTTTTTT
cdr3_length: 13
v_call: TRBV19
j_call: TRBJ2-2
d_call: NA
clone_size: many

cdr3_aa: CASSFNYYEQYF
cdr3_nt: TGTGCCAGCAGCTTCAACTACTACGAGCAGTACTTC
cdr3_length: 12
v_call: TRBV11-1
j_call: TRBJ2-7
d_call: NA
clone_size: many

cdr3_aa: CASSPLAGVYEQYF
cdr3_nt: TGTGCCAGCAGTCCCCTAGCGGGAGTTTACGAGCAGTACTTC
cdr3_length: 14
v_call: TRBV2
j_call: TRBJ2-7
d_call: TRBD2
clone_size: once

cdr3_aa: CASSGVVDTQYF
cdr3_nt: TGTGCCAGCAGCGGGGTGGTGGATACGCAGTATTTT
cdr3_length: 12
v_call: TRBV2
j_call: TRBJ2-3
d_call: NA
clone_size: many

cdr3_aa: CAGSTGNGNQPQHF
cdr3_nt: TGTGCCGGATCTACGGGGAACGGCAATCAGCCCCAGCATTTT
cdr3_length: 14
v_call: TRBV6-1
j_call: TRBJ1-5
d_call: NA
clone_size: many